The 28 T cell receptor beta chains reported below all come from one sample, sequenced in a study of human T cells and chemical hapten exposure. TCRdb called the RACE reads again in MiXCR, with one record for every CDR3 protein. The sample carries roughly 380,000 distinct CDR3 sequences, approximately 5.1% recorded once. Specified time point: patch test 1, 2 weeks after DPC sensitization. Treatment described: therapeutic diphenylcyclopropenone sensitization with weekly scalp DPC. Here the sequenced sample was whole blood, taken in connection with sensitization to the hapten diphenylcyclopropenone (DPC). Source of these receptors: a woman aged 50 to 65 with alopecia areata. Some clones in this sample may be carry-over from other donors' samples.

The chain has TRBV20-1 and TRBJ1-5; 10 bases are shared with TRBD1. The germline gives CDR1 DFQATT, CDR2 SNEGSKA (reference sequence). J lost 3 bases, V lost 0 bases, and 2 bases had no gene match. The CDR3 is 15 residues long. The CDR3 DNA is TGCAGTGCTAGAGAGACAGGGGGCAACAATCAGCCCCAGCATTTT. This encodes CSARETGGNNQPQHF.

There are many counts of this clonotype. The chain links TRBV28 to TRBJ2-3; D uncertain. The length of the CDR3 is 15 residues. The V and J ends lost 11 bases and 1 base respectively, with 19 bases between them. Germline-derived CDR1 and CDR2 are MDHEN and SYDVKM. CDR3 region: CACLGAALGTDTQYF. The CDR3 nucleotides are TGTGCCTGCCTCGGAGCAGCCCTGGGCACAGATACGCAGTATTTT. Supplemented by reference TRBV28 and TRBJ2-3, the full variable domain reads DVKVTQSSRYLVKRTGEKVFLECVQDMDHENMFWYRQDPGLGLRLIYFSYDVKMKEKGDIPEGYSVSREKKERFSLILESASTNQTSMYLCACLGAALGTDTQYFGPGTRLTVL.

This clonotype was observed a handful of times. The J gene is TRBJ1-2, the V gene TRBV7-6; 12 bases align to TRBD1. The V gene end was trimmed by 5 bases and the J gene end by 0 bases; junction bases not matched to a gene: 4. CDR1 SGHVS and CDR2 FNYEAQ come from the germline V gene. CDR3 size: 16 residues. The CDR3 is CASSDGTGGANYGYTF. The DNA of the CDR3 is TGTGCCAGCAGCGATGGGACAGGGGGCGCTAACTATGGCTACACCTTC.

In DNA form, the CDR3 reads TGTGCCACCAGCAACGGCCGGGACGAGCAGTACTTC. Amino acid sequence: CATSNGRDEQYF. The chain links TRBV15 to TRBJ2-7; D remains ambiguous. The germline gives CDR1 LNHNV, CDR2 YYDKDF (reference sequence). V was pared by 4 bases and J by 5 bases, with 9 bases between. The CDR3 sequence is 12 residues long.

The CDR3, as DNA: TGTGCCAGCAGCCCACCTCGGCTAATATCCACAGATACGCAGTATTTT. It specifies CASSPPRLISTDTQYF. J is TRBJ2-3 and V is TRBV7-9; D not certain. Trimming removed 5 bases at V and 2 bases at J, with 17 bases between. The CDR3 covers 16 residues. Looked up from germline, CDR1 is SEHNR and CDR2 is FQNEAQ (reference sequence).

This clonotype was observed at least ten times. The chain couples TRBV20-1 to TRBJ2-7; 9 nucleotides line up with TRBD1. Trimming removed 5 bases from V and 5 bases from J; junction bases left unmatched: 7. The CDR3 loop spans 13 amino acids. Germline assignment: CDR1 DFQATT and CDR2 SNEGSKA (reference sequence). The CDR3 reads CSASGTGRNEQYF. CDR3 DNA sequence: TGCAGTGCTTCCGGGACAGGGAGAAACGAGCAGTACTTC.

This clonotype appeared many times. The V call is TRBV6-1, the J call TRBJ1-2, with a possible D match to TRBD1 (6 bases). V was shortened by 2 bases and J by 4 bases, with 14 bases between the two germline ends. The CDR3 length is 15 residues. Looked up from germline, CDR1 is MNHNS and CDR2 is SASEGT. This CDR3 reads CASSENAGVVYGYTF. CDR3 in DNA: TGTGCCAGCAGTGAAAACGCAGGGGTCGTCTATGGCTACACCTTC.

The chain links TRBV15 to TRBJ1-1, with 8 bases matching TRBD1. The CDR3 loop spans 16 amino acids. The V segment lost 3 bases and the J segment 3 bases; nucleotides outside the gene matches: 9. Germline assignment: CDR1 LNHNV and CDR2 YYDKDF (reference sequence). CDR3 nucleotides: TGTGCCACCAGCAGCCCCGGACAGGGATGGGACACTGAAGCTTTCTTT. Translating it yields CATSSPGQGWDTEAFF.

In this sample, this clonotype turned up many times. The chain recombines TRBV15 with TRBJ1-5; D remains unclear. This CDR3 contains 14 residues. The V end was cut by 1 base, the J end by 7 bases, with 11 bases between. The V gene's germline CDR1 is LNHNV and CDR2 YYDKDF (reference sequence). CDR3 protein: CATSRVGFGQPQHF. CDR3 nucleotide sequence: TGTGCCACCAGCAGAGTGGGGTTCGGGCAGCCCCAGCATTTT.

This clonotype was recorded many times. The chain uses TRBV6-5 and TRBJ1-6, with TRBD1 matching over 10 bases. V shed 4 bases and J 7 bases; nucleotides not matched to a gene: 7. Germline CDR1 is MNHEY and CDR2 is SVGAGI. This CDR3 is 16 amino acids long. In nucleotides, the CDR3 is TGTGCCAGCAGTTCCGGGACAGGGGTACGGAATTCACCCCTCCACTTT. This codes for CASSSGTGVRNSPLHF.

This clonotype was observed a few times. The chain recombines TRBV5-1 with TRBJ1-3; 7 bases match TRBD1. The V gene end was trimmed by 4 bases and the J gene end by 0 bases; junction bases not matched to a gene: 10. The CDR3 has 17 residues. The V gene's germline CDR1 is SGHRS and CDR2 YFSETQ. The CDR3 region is CASSAPDRLSSGNTIYF. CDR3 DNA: TGCGCCAGCAGCGCCCCGGACAGGCTCAGCTCTGGAAACACCATATATTTT.

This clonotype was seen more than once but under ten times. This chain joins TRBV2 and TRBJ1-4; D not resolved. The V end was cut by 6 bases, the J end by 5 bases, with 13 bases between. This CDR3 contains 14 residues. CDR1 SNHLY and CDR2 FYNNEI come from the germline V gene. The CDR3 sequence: CASRETQQNEKLFF. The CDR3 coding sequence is TGTGCCAGCAGGGAGACGCAGCAAAATGAAAAACTGTTTTTT.

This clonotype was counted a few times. The CDR3 DNA reads TGCGCCAGCAGCGTGACTAGCCTAGGAGAGACCCAGTACTTC. It translates to CASSVTSLGETQYF. The gene calls are TRBV10-2 and TRBJ2-5; 7 positions agree with TRBD2. Germline-derived CDR1 and CDR2 are WSHSY and SAAADI. The CDR3 runs 14 residues. V dropped 6 bases and J dropped 4; count of bases not matched to a gene: 8.

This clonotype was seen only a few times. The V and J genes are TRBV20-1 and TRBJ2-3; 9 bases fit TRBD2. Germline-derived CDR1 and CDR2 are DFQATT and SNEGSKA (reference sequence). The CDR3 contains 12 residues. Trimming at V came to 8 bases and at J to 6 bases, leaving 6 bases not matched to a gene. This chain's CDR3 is CSTAGGPDTQYF. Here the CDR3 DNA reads TGCAGTACGGCGGGGGGGCCGGATACGCAGTATTTT.

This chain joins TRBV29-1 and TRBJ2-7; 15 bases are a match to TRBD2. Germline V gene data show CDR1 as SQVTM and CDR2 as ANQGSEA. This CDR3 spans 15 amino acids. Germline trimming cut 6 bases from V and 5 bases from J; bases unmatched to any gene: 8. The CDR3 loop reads CSVPGTSGRQNEQYF. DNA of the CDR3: TGCAGCGTACCCGGGACTAGCGGGAGGCAGAACGAGCAGTACTTC.

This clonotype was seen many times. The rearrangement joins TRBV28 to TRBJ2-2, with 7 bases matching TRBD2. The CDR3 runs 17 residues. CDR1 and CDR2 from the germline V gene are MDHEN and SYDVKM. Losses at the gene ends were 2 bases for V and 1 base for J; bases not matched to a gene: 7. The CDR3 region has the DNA TGTGCCAGCAGTTTACTGTTTCGGGGGGTGAACACCGGGGAGCTGTTTTTT. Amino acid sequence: CASSLLFRGVNTGELFF. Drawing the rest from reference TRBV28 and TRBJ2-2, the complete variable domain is DVKVTQSSRYLVKRTGEKVFLECVQDMDHENMFWYRQDPGLGLRLIYFSYDVKMKEKGDIPEGYSVSREKKERFSLILESASTNQTSMYLCASSLLFRGVNTGELFFGEGSRLTVL.

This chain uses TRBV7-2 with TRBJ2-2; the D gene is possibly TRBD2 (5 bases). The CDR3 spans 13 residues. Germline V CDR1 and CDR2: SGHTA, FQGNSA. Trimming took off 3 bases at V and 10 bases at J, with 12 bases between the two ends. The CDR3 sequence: CASSLSGVKELFF. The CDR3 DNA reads TGTGCCAGCAGCTTGAGCGGAGTTAAGGAGCTGTTTTTT. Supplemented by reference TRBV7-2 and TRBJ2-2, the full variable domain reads GAGVSQSPSNKVTEKGKDVELRCDPISGHTALYWYRQSLGQGLEFLIYFQGNSAPDKSGLPSDRFSAERTGGSVSTLTIQRTQQEDSAVYLCASSLSGVKELFFGEGSRLTVL.

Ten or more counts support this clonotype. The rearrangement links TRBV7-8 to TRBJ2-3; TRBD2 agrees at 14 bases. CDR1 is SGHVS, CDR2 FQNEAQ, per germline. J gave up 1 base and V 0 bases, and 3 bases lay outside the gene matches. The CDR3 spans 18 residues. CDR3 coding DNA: TGTGCCAGCAGCTTAGCTGGGACTAGCGGGAGTGGCACAGATACGCAGTATTTT. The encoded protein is CASSLAGTSGSGTDTQYF.

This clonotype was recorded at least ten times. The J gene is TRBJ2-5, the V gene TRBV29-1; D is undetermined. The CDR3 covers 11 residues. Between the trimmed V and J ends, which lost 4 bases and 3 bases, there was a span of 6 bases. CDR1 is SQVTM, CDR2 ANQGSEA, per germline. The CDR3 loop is CSVGREETQYF. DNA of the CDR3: TGCAGCGTTGGAAGGGAAGAGACCCAGTACTTC.

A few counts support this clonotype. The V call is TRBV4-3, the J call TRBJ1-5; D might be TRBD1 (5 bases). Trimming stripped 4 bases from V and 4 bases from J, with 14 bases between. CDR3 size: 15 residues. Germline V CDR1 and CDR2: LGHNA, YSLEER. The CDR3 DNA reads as TGCGCCAGCAGCCCCCAACGGGGGGGGAATCAGCCCCAGCATTTT. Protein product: CASSPQRGGNQPQHF.

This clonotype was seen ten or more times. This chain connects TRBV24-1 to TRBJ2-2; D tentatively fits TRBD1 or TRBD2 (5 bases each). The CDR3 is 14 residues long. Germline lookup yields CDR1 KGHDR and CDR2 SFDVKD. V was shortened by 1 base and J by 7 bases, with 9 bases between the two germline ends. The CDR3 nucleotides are TGTGCCACCAGTGATTTAAGGGGAGACGGGGAGCTGTTTTTT. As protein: CATSDLRGDGELFF.

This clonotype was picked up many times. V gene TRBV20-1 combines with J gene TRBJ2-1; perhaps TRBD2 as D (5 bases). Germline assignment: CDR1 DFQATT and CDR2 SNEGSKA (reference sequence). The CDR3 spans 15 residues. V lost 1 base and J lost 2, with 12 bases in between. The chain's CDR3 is CSARGPGSAYNEQFF. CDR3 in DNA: TGCAGTGCTAGAGGGCCGGGGTCGGCCTACAATGAGCAGTTCTTC.

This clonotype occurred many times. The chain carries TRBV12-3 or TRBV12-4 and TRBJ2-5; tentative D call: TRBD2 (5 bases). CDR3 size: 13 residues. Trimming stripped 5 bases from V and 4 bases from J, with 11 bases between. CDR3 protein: CASSLLARETQYF. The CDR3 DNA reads TGTGCCAGCAGTCTATTAGCGAGAGAGACCCAGTACTTC.

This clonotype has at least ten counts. CDR3 sequence (DNA): TGCAGTGCTAGTAAACTAGCGAACACCTACGAGCAGTACTTC. Translated, it gives CSASKLANTYEQYF. The V gene is TRBV20-1, the J gene TRBJ2-7; TRBD2 matches 7 bases. The CDR3 runs to 14 residues. Germline V CDR1 and CDR2: DFQATT, SNEGSKA (reference sequence). V shed 3 bases, J shed 2 bases, and the junction held 7 bases outside the gene matches.

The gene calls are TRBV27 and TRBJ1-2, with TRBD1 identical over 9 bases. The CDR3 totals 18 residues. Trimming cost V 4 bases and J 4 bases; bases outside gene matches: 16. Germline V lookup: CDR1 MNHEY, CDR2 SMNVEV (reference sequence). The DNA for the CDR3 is TGTGCCAGCAGTTCCGAGGGACAGGGAATCGGGTTCGGCTATGGCTACACCTTC. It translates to CASSSEGQGIGFGYGYTF.

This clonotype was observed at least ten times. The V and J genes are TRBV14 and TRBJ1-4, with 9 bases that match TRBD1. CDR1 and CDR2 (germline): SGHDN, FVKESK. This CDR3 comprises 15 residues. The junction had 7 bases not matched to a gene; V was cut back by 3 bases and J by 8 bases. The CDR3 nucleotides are TGTGCCAGCAGCCATGGACAGGGGACGAGGGAAAAACTGTTTTTT. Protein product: CASSHGQGTREKLFF.

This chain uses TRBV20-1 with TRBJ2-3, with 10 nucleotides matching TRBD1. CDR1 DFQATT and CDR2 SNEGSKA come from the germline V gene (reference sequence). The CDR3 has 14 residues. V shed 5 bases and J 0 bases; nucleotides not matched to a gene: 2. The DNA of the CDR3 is TGCAGTGCTGGACAGGGGGGGAGCACAGATACGCAGTATTTT. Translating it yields CSAGQGGSTDTQYF.

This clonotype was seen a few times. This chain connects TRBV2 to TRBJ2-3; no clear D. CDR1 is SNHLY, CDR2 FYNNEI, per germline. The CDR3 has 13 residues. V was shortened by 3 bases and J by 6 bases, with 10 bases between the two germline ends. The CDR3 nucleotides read TGTGCCAGCAGTGACCACAGATCGGATACGCAGTATTTT. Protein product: CASSDHRSDTQYF.